The clone carrying this TCR beta chain was seen at least ten times. Its antigen is still unknown. The source of the sample is a study of spatial heterogeneity in lung cancer. Study-wide results and limits: Tracking of tumor mutation counts was seen in expanded intratumoral alpha and beta TCR counts.

Time point: sample taken at primary tumor resection. The cohort: approximately 66 early-stage, untreated non-small cell lung cancer patients. Without sorting, whole RNA was sequenced from tumor, nontumor lung or frozen PBMC. V lost 4 bases and J 2 bases, leaving 2 bases between the germline ends. The CDR3 is 11 residues long. Germline loops: CDR1 LGHDT, CDR2 YNNKEL (reference sequence). TCRdb re-called the 5' RACE reads through MiXCR, storing one row per CDR3 protein. The repertoire holds about 16,000 distinct CDR3 sequences, with roughly 6.6% as singletons. The TCR comes from a male donor with early-stage non-small cell lung cancer. The sequencing used lung tumor tissue, collected at surgery. J is TRBJ2-5 and V is TRBV3-1; D unclear. DNA of the CDR3: TGTGCCAGCAGCCTACAAGAGACCCAGTACTTC. Translation: CASSLQETQYF.